These 6 T cell receptor beta chains originate from one sample sequenced in a study of shared clonotypes between healthy human individuals. Terminally differentiated effector memory CD45RA+ cells were excluded by CCR7 positive selection of CD45RO-negative cells. Clones were read by immunoSEQ multiplex PCR, and TCRdb kept only the in-frame ones, dropping some. The sample lists about 590,000 clones, about 95% occurring once. Specimen: naive CD8+ T cells sorted from blood. Every receptor here comes from a woman aged 25-40 years in good health.

The chain is built from TRBV5-5 and TRBJ2-7; either TRBD1 or TRBD2 may supply D (5 bases each). V lost 6 bases and J lost 4, with 17 bases in between. Germline V gene data show CDR1 as SGHKS and CDR2 as YYEKEE (reference sequence). The CDR3 totals 14 residues. The CDR3 region is CASKTGTESYEQYF. In DNA form, the CDR3 reads TGTGCCAGCAAAACCGGGACGGAGAGTTACGAGCAGTACTTC.

The chain has TRBV21-1 and TRBJ2-7; TRBD1, as called in the table, went unchecked against the DNA. TRBV21-1 is marked as a pseudogene. This CDR3 has 17 amino acids. In DNA, the CDR3 is TGTGCCAGCAGCAGAAAAAGGGACAGGGAGATCTCCTACGAGCAGTACTTC. Translation: CASSRKRDREISYEQYF.

Written as DNA, the CDR3 is TGCGCCAGCAGCCAAGCCGCGGCAGGGAGTCAAGAGACCCAGTACTTC. Its translation: CASSQAAAGSQETQYF. The chain is built from TRBV4-1 and TRBJ2-5; D possibly matches TRBD1 or TRBD2 (5 bases each). V was shortened by 1 base and J by 2 bases, with 14 bases between the two germline ends. CDR3 length: 16 residues. Germline CDR1 is MGHRA and CDR2 is YSYEKL.

This chain joins TRBV4-2 and TRBJ1-2; 9 bases agree with TRBD1. With V trimmed by 0 bases and J by 4 bases, 3 bases remained unmatched. CDR1 LGHNA and CDR2 YNFKEQ come from the germline V gene. CDR3 length: 15 amino acids. The CDR3 reads CASSQEGTGTYGYTF. CDR3 DNA: TGTGCCAGCAGCCAAGAAGGGACAGGGACCTATGGCTACACCTTC.

The chain uses TRBV20-1 and TRBJ2-7; D may be TRBD2 (6 bases). The CDR3 sequence is 11 residues long. Germline V gene sequence: CDR1 DFQATT, CDR2 SNEGSKA (reference sequence). The CDR3 spells CRGDAGSEQYF. The CDR3 bases are TGCCGAGGGGACGCGGGGAGCGAGCAGTACTTC.

V gene TRBV2 combines with J gene TRBJ2-7; possibly TRBD1 or TRBD2 for D (5 bases each). The CDR3 length is 12 residues. In germline, CDR1 is SNHLY, CDR2 FYNNEI. Between the trimmed V and J ends, which lost 10 bases and 0 bases, there was a span of 10 bases. The CDR3 is CAKGRDSYEQYF. In DNA, the CDR3 is TGTGCCAAGGGACGGGACTCCTACGAGCAGTACTTC.